A single sample gave rise to the 2 T cell receptor beta chains below, sequenced in a study of blood T cells in healthy people across ages. Through a sample-barcoded 5' primer and a J-beta primer mix, a second PCR was run for about 7 to 12 cycles. One entry per CDR3 protein results from TCRdb running MiXCR on the 5' RACE reads. The sample lists approximately 1.5 million distinct CDR3 sequences; approximately 43% were seen once. The sample consisted of blood. The receptor source for this set is a woman aged 18-29 years in good health.

This clonotype showed up just a few times. The chain combines TRBV29-1 with TRBJ1-1; possible D gene TRBD1, 6 bases. The CDR3 is made up of 14 amino acids. Germline CDR1 SQVTM, CDR2 ANQGSEA. V lost 5 bases, J lost 1 base, and 14 bases lay in between. This CDR3 is CSVYRVLGNTEAFF. CDR3 DNA: TGCAGCGTTTACAGGGTCCTGGGGAACACTGAAGCTTTCTTT.

In this sample, this clonotype turned up many times. The J gene is TRBJ2-7, the V gene TRBV7-2, with TRBD1 identical over 8 bases. The junction had 5 bases not matched to a gene; V was cut back by 4 bases and J by 3 bases. Germline assignment: CDR1 SGHTA and CDR2 FQGNSA. The CDR3 consists of 14 residues. The CDR3 DNA reads as TGTGCCAGCAGCTCCGGACAGGGTTTCTACGAGCAGTACTTC. This gives the protein CASSSGQGFYEQYF.